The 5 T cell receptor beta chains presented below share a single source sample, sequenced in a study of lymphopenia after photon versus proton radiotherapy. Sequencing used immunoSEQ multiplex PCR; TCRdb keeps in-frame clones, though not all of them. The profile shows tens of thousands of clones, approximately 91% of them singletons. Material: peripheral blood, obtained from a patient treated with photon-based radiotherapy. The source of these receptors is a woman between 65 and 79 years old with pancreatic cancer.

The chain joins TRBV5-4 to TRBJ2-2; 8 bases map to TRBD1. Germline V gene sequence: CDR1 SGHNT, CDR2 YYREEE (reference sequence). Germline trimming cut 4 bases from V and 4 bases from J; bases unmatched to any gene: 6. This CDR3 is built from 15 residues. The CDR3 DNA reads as TGTGCCAGCAGCCTCGGACAGGGTCTCACCGGGGAGCTGTTTTTT. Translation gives CASSLGQGLTGELFF.

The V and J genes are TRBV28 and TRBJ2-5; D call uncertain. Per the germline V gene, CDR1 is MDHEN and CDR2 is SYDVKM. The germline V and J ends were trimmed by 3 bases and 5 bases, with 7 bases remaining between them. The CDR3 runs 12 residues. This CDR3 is CASSFGRETQYF. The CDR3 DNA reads TGTGCCAGCAGTTTCGGGCGGGAGACCCAGTACTTC.

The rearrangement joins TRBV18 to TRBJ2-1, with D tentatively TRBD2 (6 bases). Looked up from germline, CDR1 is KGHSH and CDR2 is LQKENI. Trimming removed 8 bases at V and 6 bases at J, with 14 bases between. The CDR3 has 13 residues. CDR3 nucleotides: TGTGCCAGCGCGGGAATTACGGGCAATGAGCAGTTCTTC. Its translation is CASAGITGNEQFF.

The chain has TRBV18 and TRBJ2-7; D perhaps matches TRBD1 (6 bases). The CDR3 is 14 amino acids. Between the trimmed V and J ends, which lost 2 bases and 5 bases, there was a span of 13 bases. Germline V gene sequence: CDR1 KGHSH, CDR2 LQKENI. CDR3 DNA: TGTGCCAGCTCACCATCGATGGCAGGGGACGAGCAGTACTTC. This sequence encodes CASSPSMAGDEQYF.

As DNA, the CDR3 is TGTGCCAGCAGTTCCGGTTGGGGGAATCCTTACGAGCAGTACTTC. It encodes CASSSGWGNPYEQYF. The chain links TRBV28 to TRBJ2-7; D possibly matches TRBD1 or TRBD2 (5 bases each). Germline V gene lookup returns CDR1 MDHEN and CDR2 SYDVKM. The CDR3 has 15 amino acids. V was cut by 4 bases and J by 4 bases, with 17 bases left in between.